This is a list of T cell receptor beta chains from one sample in a study of cytomegalovirus exposure and HLA in healthy donors. Only in-frame clones appear in the TCRdb table, and some are missing; sequencing was by immunoSEQ multiplex PCR. The table includes 150,000 to 200,000 clones, over 75% detected once. The sample was PBMCs. These receptor sequences come from a man aged 40-55 years in good health and CMV-seropositive. CDR3s include the opening cysteine and the closing phenylalanine or tryptophan. The D gene is left open where the match is weak. Only part of the rows carry a size: once, few, many, or a class if the clone is expanded.

TRBV6-6	TRBJ2-5	-	-	CASSPKETQYF	TGTGCCAGCAGCCCCAAAGAGACCCAGTACTTC
TRBV18	TRBJ2-2	-	-	CASSPPTVTGELFF	TGTGCCAGCTCACCACCGACAGTTACCGGGGAGCTGTTTTTT
TRBV7-3	TRBJ2-2	-	-	CASSLPQGGGTGELFF	TGTGCCAGCAGCTTACCCCAGGGAGGGGGCACCGGGGAGCTGTTTTTT
TRBV9	TRBJ1-4	-	TRBD1	CASSVAGGFEKLFF	TGTGCCAGCAGCGTGGCAGGGGGCTTCGAAAAACTGTTTTTT
TRBV18	TRBJ1-6	-	TRBD1	CASSPRQGSAYNSPLHF	TGTGCCAGCTCACCACGACAGGGCAGCGCCTATAATTCACCCCTCCACTTT
TRBV9	TRBJ1-2	once	-	CASGGGNGGYTF	TGTGCCAGTGGCGGGGGGAACGGTGGCTACACCTTC
TRBV27	TRBJ1-1	once	-	CASNKQGNTEAFF	TGTGCCAGCAATAAACAGGGGAACACTGAAGCTTTCTTT
TRBV10-3	TRBJ2-3	-	TRBD2	CAISGAGDGTDTQYF	TGTGCCATCAGTGGAGCGGGGGATGGCACAGATACGCAGTATTTT
TRBV7-6	TRBJ2-1	once	-	CASSQGDGEQFF	TGTGCCAGCAGCCAAGGGGATGGTGAGCAGTTCTTC
TRBV27	TRBJ2-3	-	TRBD2	CASSTGTSGGATDTQYF	TGTGCCAGCAGTACCGGGACTAGCGGGGGGGCCACAGATACGCAGTATTTT
TRBV2	TRBJ2-1	-	TRBD2	CASSRTSGGNEQFF	TGTGCCAGCAGCCGGACTAGCGGGGGCAATGAGCAGTTCTTC
TRBV5-5	TRBJ2-7	-	-	CASTLIGGAGEQYF	TGTGCCAGCACCCTAATCGGAGGGGCTGGGGAGCAGTACTTC
TRBV15	TRBJ1-5	-	-	CATSRGGVSNQPQHF	TGTGCCACCAGCAGAGGGGGGGTTAGCAATCAGCCCCAGCATTTT
TRBV7-9	TRBJ2-7	few	-	CASSFGRGAGYEQYF	TGTGCCAGCAGCTTCGGCCGGGGGGCAGGGTACGAGCAGTACTTC